This T cell receptor beta chain was recovered during a study of blood T cells in healthy people across ages. Study as a whole: Template switching recovered approximately one barcoded beta molecule for every two T cells. Findings of the study overall: Naive CD4+ cells and diversity were both higher in long-lived donors than in aged donors.

The second PCR ran roughly 7 to 11 cycles with a sample-barcoded 5' primer and J-beta primers. TCRdb analysed the 5' RACE reads with MiXCR anew, one entry per CDR3 protein. Of approximately 1.5 million distinct CDR3 sequences in the sample, roughly 43% are singletons; the top ten hold under 5%. A few counts support this clonotype. What it recognizes is unknown. The CDR3 is made up of 14 amino acids. The germline CDR1 and CDR2 sequences are MNHNY and SVGAGI (reference sequence). Unmatched junction bases numbered 11, after V lost 8 bases and J lost 9 bases. The sequenced material came from blood. The rearrangement uses TRBV6-6 and TRBJ2-4, with TRBD2 matching over 9 bases. This receptor was identified in a young woman in good health. The CDR3 is CASHRGTSIGIQYF. CDR3 sequence (DNA): TGTGCCAGCCATCGGGGGACTAGCATTGGCATTCAGTACTTC.